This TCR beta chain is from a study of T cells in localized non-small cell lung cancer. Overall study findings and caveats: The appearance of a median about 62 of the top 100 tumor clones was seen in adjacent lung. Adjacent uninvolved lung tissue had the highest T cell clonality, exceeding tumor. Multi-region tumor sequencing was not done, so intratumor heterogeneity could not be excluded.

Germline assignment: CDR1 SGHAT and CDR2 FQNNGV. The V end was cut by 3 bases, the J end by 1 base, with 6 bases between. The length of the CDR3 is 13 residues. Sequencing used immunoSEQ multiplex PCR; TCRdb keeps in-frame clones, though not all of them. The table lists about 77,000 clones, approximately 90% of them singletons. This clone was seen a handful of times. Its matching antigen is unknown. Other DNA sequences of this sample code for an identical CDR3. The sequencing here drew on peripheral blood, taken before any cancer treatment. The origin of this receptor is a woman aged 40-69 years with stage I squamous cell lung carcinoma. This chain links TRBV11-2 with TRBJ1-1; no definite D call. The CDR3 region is CASSLRQNTEAFF. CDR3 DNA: TGTGCCAGCAGCTTGAGGCAGAACACTGAAGCTTTCTTT.